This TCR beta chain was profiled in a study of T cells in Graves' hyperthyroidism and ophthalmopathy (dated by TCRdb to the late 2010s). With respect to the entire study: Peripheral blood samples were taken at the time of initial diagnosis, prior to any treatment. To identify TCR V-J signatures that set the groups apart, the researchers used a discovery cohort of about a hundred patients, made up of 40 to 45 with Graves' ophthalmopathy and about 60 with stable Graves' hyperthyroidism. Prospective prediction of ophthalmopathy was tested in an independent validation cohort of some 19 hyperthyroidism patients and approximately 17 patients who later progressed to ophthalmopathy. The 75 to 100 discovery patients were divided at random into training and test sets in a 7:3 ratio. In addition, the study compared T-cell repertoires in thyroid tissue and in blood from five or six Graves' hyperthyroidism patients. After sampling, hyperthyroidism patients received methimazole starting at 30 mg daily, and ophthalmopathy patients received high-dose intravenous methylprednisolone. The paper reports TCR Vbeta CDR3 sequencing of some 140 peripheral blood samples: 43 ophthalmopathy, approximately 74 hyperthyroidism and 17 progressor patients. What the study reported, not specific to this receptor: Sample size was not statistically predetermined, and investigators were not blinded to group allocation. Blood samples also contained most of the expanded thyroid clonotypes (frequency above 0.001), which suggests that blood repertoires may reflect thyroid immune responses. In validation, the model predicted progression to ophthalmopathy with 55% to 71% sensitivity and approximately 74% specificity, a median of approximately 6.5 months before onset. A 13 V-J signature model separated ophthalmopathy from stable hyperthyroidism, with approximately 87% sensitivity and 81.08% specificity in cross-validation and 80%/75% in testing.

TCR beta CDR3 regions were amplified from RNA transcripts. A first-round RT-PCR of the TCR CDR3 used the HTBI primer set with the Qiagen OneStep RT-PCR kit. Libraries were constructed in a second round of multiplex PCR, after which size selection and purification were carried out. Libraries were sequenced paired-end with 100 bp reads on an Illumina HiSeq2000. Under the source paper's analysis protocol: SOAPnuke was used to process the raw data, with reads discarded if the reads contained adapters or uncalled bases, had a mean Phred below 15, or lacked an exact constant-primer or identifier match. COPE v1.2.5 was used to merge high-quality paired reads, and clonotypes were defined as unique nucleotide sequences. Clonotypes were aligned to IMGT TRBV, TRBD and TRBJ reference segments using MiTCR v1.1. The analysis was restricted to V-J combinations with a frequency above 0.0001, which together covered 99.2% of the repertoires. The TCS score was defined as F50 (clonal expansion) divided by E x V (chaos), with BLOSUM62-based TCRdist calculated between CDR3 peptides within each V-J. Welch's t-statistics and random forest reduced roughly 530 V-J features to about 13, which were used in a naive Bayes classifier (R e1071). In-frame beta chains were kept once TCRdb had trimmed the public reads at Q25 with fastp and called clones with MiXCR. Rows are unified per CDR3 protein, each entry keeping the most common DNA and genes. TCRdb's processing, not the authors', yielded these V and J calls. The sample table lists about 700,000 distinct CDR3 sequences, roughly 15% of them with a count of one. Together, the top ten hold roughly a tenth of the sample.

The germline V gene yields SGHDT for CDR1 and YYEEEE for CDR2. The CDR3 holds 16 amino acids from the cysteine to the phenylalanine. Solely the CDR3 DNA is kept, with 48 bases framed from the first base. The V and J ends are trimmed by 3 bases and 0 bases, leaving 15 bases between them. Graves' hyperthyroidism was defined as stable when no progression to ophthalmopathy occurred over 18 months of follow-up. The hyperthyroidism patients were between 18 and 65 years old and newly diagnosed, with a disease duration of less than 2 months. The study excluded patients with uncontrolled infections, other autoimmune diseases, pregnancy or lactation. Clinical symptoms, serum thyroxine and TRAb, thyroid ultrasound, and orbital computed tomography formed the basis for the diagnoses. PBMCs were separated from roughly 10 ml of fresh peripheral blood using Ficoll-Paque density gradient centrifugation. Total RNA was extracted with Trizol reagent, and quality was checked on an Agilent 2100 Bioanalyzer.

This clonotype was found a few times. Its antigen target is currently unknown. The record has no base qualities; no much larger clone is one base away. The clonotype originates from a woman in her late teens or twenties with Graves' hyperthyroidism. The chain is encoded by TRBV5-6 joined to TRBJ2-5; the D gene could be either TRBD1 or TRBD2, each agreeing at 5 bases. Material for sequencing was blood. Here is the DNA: TGTGCCAGCAGCTACTCCGGGACGATTGACCAAGAGACCCAGTACTTC. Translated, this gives CASSYSGTIDQETQYF.